This section outlines one T cell receptor (beta chain) sequence together with its context. Its target antigen remains unknown. Base qualities are not provided; no much larger clone lies one nucleotide away. Taken from cysteine to phenylalanine, the CDR3 has 16 residues. Here the CDR3 DNA is all that survives: 48 bases in frame from base 1. According to the germline V gene, CDR1 reads LGHNA and CDR2 reads YSLEER. V is shortened by 0 bases, J by 7 bases, and the region joining them spans 16 bases. Libraries were prepared through 5' RACE. Sequencing relied on an Illumina HiSeq 2500. A second PCR of roughly 7 to 12 cycles was run with a J-beta primer mix and a sample-barcoded 5' primer. A template-switch 5' adaptor carrying 12 random nucleotides introduced a unique molecular identifier onto each TCR beta cDNA molecule. Each sample yielded at least 2.5 million CDR3-containing paired-end reads. The Mint cDNA synthesis kit, primed by a TRBC-specific oligonucleotide, was used to synthesize first-strand cDNA from all RNA. After uracil-DNA glycosylase treatment, a first 18-cycle PCR used universal primers M1SS and BC2_uni_R on all cDNA. From the authors' description of their analysis: Each sample was normalized by randomly selecting 1 million high-quality reads, each carrying a distinct molecular identifier. Reads with shared molecular identifiers were discarded instead of being binned into consensus sequences. CDR3 identification, clonotype clustering and error correction used MiTCR with a Q25 quality threshold and the strictest error-elimination algorithm. A nonparametric unseen species model with Euler transformation was used to estimate lower-bound total TCR beta diversity. TCRdb trimmed public reads at Q25 via fastp, called clones via MiXCR and kept in-frame beta chains. Each record represents a unique CDR3 protein, reported with the most common genes and DNA among its rows. For this entry, the V and J calls and clone size follow TCRdb and not the study's own pipeline. Counted in this sample were 650,000 to 1,000,000 distinct CDR3 sequences; approximately 35% of them appeared once. The ten largest clones represent 10% to 15% of the sample.

This specimen comes from a study of blood T cells in healthy people across ages (dated by TCRdb to the mid-2010s). About the investigation overall: In model experiments, template switching captured about one uniquely barcoded TCR beta cDNA molecule for every two T cells. Age-related changes in TCR beta repertoire diversity were measured in the study by deep sequencing normalized with unique cDNA molecular identifiers. The donors were split into four age groups: young (average about 16 years), middle-aged (39), aged (62) and long-lived (under 90). To avoid experimental bias, donors of different ages were distributed randomly across sequencing lanes. For two donors (one aged 18 to 29 and one aged 80 or older), the study analyzed two additional independent replicas of 1 million unique cDNA reads from the same blood draw. Broad study findings and their caveats: Observed TCR beta diversity per million T cells fell roughly linearly with age, and a significant reduction was already apparent by age around 40. Compared with the aged group, the long-lived group had more naive CD4+ T cells, fewer expanded clones and increased TCR diversity, a pattern suggesting age selection. Estimates of total diversity based on one million sequenced T cells were considered lower bounds and underestimates. Donor CMV infection status was unknown, potentially confounding age-related changes in expanded clonotypes. The percentage of naive T cells measured by flow cytometry correlated strongly with observed TCR beta diversity. Conclusive comparison of naive and antigen-experienced compartments was prevented by the profiling of bulk unsorted PBMCs.

Systemically healthy Caucasian individuals from Russia, around 39 in total and aged about 6 to 95 years, were included as donors. About 9.1 milliliters of peripheral blood were collected from each donor into EDTA-treated Vacutainer tubes. Ficoll-Paque density-gradient centrifugation was used to isolate PBMCs, with at least 6.5 million per sample. Trizol reagent was used to extract total RNA from PBMCs, with at least 5 micrograms per sample. For every donor, flow cytometry on a PBMC aliquot measured the percentage of naive CD45RAhigh/CD27high T cells. Sequencing used blood. The rearranged chain carries TRBV4-3 and TRBJ1-5, with the D gene not confidently named. The TCR comes from a man between 18 and 29 years old in good health. The DNA reads as follows: TGCGCCAGCAGCCAAGATAACGGTAGGGATGGACAGCCCCAGCATTTT. Translated, this is CASSQDNGRDGQPQHF.